This passage covers 21 T cell receptor beta chains from one sample sequenced in a study of control samples from healthy donors and cancer patients. Sequencing used immunoSEQ multiplex PCR; TCRdb keeps in-frame clones, though not all of them. The profile shows about 100,000 clones, roughly 90% of them singletons. Sequencing was done on a sample of blood. The receptors stem from a woman aged 45-59 years in good health.

In regard to this clone: Mismatch with germline at one junction end may stem from a read error. The chain has TRBV18 and TRBJ1-1; D may be TRBD1 (6 bases). The CDR3 spans 12 residues. Germline loops: CDR1 KGHSH, CDR2 LQKENI. The chain's CDR3 is CASSPDRSLSYF. DNA for the CDR3: TGTGCCAGCTCTCCAGACAGGTCCCTCTCCTATTTT.

The chain joins TRBV5-1 to TRBJ2-5; TRBD2 agrees at 13 bases. V was clipped by 0 bases and J by 1 base; unmatched bases: 0. Germline CDR1 is SGHRS and CDR2 is YFSETQ. The CDR3 runs to 16 residues. The CDR3 loop reads CASSLGTSGSQETQYF. For the CDR3, the DNA is TGCGCCAGCAGCTTGGGGACTAGCGGGAGCCAAGAGACCCAGTACTTC.

The rearrangement joins TRBV28 to TRBJ1-5; D not certain. This CDR3 spans 14 amino acids. Looked up from germline, CDR1 is MDHEN and CDR2 is SYDVKM. V dropped 2 bases and J dropped 6 bases, with 11 bases sitting between them. The CDR3 sequence is CASSLRRQFQPQHF. In DNA form, the CDR3 reads TGTGCCAGCAGTTTAAGGCGGCAGTTTCAGCCCCAGCATTTT. The whole variable domain, filled in from reference TRBV28 and TRBJ1-5, reads DVKVTQSSRYLVKRTGEKVFLECVQDMDHENMFWYRQDPGLGLRLIYFSYDVKMKEKGDIPEGYSVSREKKERFSLILESASTNQTSMYLCASSLRRQFQPQHFGDGTRLSIL.

V and J are TRBV29-1 and TRBJ1-1; weak D call: TRBD1 (5 bases). Trimming took 7 bases from V and 5 from J, leaving 17 bases between them. CDR1 SQVTM and CDR2 ANQGSEA come from the germline V gene. CDR3 size: 13 residues. CDR3 DNA sequence: TGCAGCGGGATTCGGGGGGTGGGAACTGAAGCTTTCTTT. Protein: CSGIRGVGTEAFF.

The chain joins TRBV12-2 to TRBJ1-3; TRBD1 reflects the table's D call only, with no check against the DNA. TRBV12-2 is noted as a pseudogene. The CDR3 has 14 amino acids. CDR3 sequence: CASRSGQGGNTIYF. CDR3 coding DNA: TGTGCAAGTCGCTCCGGACAGGGGGGAAACACCATATATTTT.

The table lists this clone with a count of one. V and J are TRBV5-1 and TRBJ1-1; no firm D call. The V end lost 0 bases, the J end lost 2 bases, and 8 bases lay between the germline ends. The CDR3 spans 14 residues. Germline V CDR1 and CDR2: SGHRS, YFSETQ. As DNA, the CDR3 is TGCGCCAGCAGCTTGGGCGCGGTCAACACTGAAGCTTTCTTT. Translated, it gives CASSLGAVNTEAFF.

CDR3 nucleotides: TGTGCCAGCAGCATTACACAGGTCAATGAGCAGTTCTTC. Translating gives CASSITQVNEQFF. The chain uses TRBV9 and TRBJ2-1; possibly TRBD1 for D (5 bases). The germline CDR1 and CDR2 sequences are SGDLS and YYNGEE. The V and J ends lost 4 bases and 6 bases respectively, with 11 bases between them. The CDR3 is 13 amino acids.

A word on this clone: At one end, the junction sequence differs from germline, possibly due to a read error. Distinct nucleotide sequences in the sample also encode this CDR3. The chain combines TRBV5-1 with TRBJ2-1, with 9 bases matching TRBD1. The CDR3 has 14 residues. The V gene's germline CDR1 is SGHRS and CDR2 YFSETQ. This chain's CDR3 is CASSLGQGYNEQFF. CDR3 sequence (DNA): TGTGCCAGCAGCTTGGGACAGGGATACAATGAGCAGTTCTTC.

The gene calls are TRBV27 and TRBJ1-5; D not resolved. The CDR3 loop spans 15 amino acids. Germline lookup yields CDR1 MNHEY and CDR2 SMNVEV (reference sequence). V was pared by 0 bases and J by 0 bases, with 6 bases between. The CDR3 protein is CASSLSPNSNQPQHF. The CDR3 DNA is TGTGCCAGCAGTTTATCCCCTAATAGCAATCAGCCCCAGCATTTT.

The genes are TRBV19 and TRBJ1-1, with D hard to call. Trimming left V 10 bases short and J 3 bases short, with 18 bases between. The CDR3 covers 14 residues. The germline V gene encodes CDR1 LNHDA and CDR2 SQIVND (reference sequence). Here the CDR3 reads CATKAAGVDTEAFF. In DNA, the CDR3 is TGTGCCACCAAGGCGGCAGGCGTGGACACTGAAGCTTTCTTT.

This rearrangement joins TRBV27 to TRBJ2-6; possibly TRBD1 for D (7 bases). Germline V gene lookup returns CDR1 MNHEY and CDR2 SMNVEV (reference sequence). This CDR3 spans 18 amino acids. Trimming removed 8 bases at V and 0 bases at J, with 20 bases between. CDR3: CASFAGTVDYSGANVLTF. For the CDR3, the DNA is TGTGCCAGCTTTGCCGGGACAGTGGACTACTCTGGGGCCAACGTCCTGACTTTC.

The chain joins TRBV27 to TRBJ2-1; TRBD2 matches at 9 bases. Germline assignment: CDR1 MNHEY and CDR2 SMNVEV (reference sequence). The trim removed 1 base at V and 5 bases at J, leaving 24 bases unmatched. The CDR3 totals 22 residues. CDR3 sequence reads: CASSLYGALFGLASRRNNEQFF. CDR3 DNA sequence: TGTGCCAGCAGTTTATATGGGGCCCTCTTTGGACTAGCGAGTCGGAGAAACAATGAGCAGTTCTTC.

The CDR3: CASSPLPSGDSYEQYF. The CDR3 bases are TGTGCCAGCTCCCCCCTCCCTTCCGGAGACTCCTACGAGCAGTACTTC. The V and J genes are TRBV18 and TRBJ2-7; no clear D gene. V was cut by 6 bases and J by 0 bases, with 18 bases left in between. The CDR3 is made up of 16 amino acids. The V gene's germline CDR1 is KGHSH and CDR2 LQKENI.

This rearrangement joins TRBV29-1 to TRBJ1-2; 7 nucleotides match TRBD1. This CDR3 comprises 15 residues. The V and J ends lost 0 bases and 0 bases, in that order; junction bases with no gene match: 4. Looked up from germline, CDR1 is SQVTM and CDR2 is ANQGSEA. CDR3 sequence reads: CSVEDSGGANYGYTF. Here the CDR3 DNA reads TGCAGCGTTGAAGACTCAGGGGGAGCTAACTATGGCTACACCTTC.

V and J are TRBV7-2 and TRBJ2-5, with TRBD1 matching over 10 bases. The CDR3 runs to 15 residues. V was clipped by 5 bases and J by 5 bases; unmatched bases: 8. The germline V gene has CDR1 SGHTA and CDR2 FQGNSA. In DNA, the CDR3 is TGTGCCAGCAGCAAACCGGGACAGGGGTACGAGACCCAGTACTTC. This sequence encodes CASSKPGQGYETQYF.

This chain links TRBV21-1 with TRBJ1-3; the D segment call TRBD1 is taken from the table without a DNA check. TRBV21-1 is deemed a pseudogene. There are 20 residues in the CDR3. For the CDR3, the DNA is TGTGCCAGCGTCACTCCACACCGGAACAGTTCTTTAAACTCTGGAAACACCATATATTTT. Translated: CASVTPHRNSSLNSGNTIYF.

The chain is built from TRBV23-1 and TRBJ2-6; a possible D gene is TRBD2 (5 bases). TRBV23-1 is sorted into the ORF group, with uncertain function. V dropped 3 bases and J dropped 2 bases, with 14 bases sitting between them. CDR3 length equals 17 residues. CDR3 region: CASSHIPGFTGANVLTF. CDR3 sequence (DNA): TGCGCCAGCAGTCACATTCCGGGGTTCACTGGGGCCAACGTCCTGACTTTC.

This clone appeared once. The V and J genes are TRBV3-1 (or the pseudogene TRBV3-2) and TRBJ1-1; D gene unclear. With 1 base removed from V and 6 bases from J, the gap between germline ends came to 12 bases. Germline V lookup: CDR1 LGHDT, CDR2 YNNKEL (reference sequence). The CDR3 covers 14 residues. The CDR3 protein is CASSQGPRYAEAFF. The CDR3 nucleotides are TGTGCCAGCAGCCAAGGACCGCGCTACGCTGAAGCTTTCTTT.

CDR3 residues: CASSSGDRGQGQPQHF. CDR3 nucleotides: TGTGCCAGCAGCTCCGGCGACAGGGGGCAGGGACAGCCCCAGCATTTT. The J gene is TRBJ1-5, the V gene TRBV7-9; TRBD1 agrees at 10 bases. The CDR3 extends over 16 amino acids. J was trimmed by 7 bases and V by 4 bases; bases with no gene match: 10. CDR1 is SEHNR and CDR2 is FQNEAQ in the germline V gene (reference sequence).

The chain carries TRBV4-3 and TRBJ2-2; the D is unclear. Germline CDR1 LGHNA, CDR2 YSLEER. The length of the CDR3 is 16 residues. Between the trimmed V and J ends, which lost 11 bases and 1 base, there was a span of 20 bases. CDR3 nucleotide sequence: TGCGCCCCCCGTTTTGGTACCGACCAGAACACCGGGGAGCTGTTTTTT. Translating gives CAPRFGTDQNTGELFF.

The rearrangement links TRBV7-3 to TRBJ1-1; no definite D call. V was shortened by 5 bases and J by 1 base, with 8 bases between the two germline ends. The CDR3 covers 13 residues. The germline V gene has CDR1 SGHTA and CDR2 FQGTGA. In DNA form, the CDR3 reads TGTGCCAGCAGCCCCCCGGGGAACACTGAAGCTTTCTTT. Protein product: CASSPPGNTEAFF.